These T cell receptor beta chains were read from a single sample in a study of T cell repertoires in cytomegalovirus infection. TCRdb itself ran the reads through MiXCR, one entry per CDR3 protein. The top ten clones hold roughly a quarter of a sample with more than 500,000 distinct CDR3 sequences, 16% of them seen once. Material for sequencing was CD8+ T cells from PBMCs. These receptors originate from a human donor in good health (CMV status not recorded). Some clones in this sample may be carry-over from other donors' samples. Each CDR3 is given with its conserved first and last residue. The order of the fields is V gene, J gene, CDR3 protein.

>TRBV11-2|TRBJ1-1
CASSFGRGLNTEAFF
>TRBV12-3/TRBV12-4|TRBJ1-1
CASSTGTVNTEAFF
>TRBV7-6|TRBJ2-1
CASSFTDSYNEQFF
>TRBV9|TRBJ2-1
CASSVALSGSNEQFF
>TRBV13|TRBJ2-7
CASSSQTILGASGGAAEQYF
>TRBV6-1|TRBJ2-1
CARRNRGNEQFF
>TRBV7-3|TRBJ2-3
CASSLTVLSTDTQYF
>TRBV7-9|TRBJ2-2
CASSFEGAGELFF
>TRBV29-1|TRBJ1-2
CSAGQGGQGYTF
>TRBV12-3/TRBV12-4|TRBJ1-5
CASSSAGWNQPQHF
>TRBV3-1|TRBJ1-1
CASSQDTQGVYSTEAFF
>TRBV7-9|TRBJ1-1
CASRTNGARNTEAFF
>TRBV4-1|TRBJ2-1
CASSPRGDRVDNEQFF
>TRBV19|TRBJ2-7
CASSIAGEQYF
>TRBV6-1|TRBJ1-1
CATGIDSLNTEAFF
>TRBV4-1|TRBJ1-3
CASSQEEGDAGNTIYF
>TRBV10-1|TRBJ1-4
CASSESGTAEKLFF
>TRBV6-1|TRBJ2-1
CASSVRLAGAVNEQFF
>TRBV20-1|TRBJ1-5
CSARFPLEGGRYSNQPQHF
>TRBV7-9|TRBJ2-5
CASSLDLNQETQYF
>TRBV4-1|TRBJ2-2
CASSHGGRSTGELFF
>TRBV14|TRBJ2-1
CASSPVYNEQFF
>TRBV20-1|TRBJ2-7
CSAPDRNRYEQYF
>TRBV4-2|TRBJ1-1
CASRGTRTEAFF
>TRBV20-1|TRBJ1-1
CSARGPDRGTEAFF
>TRBV7-8|TRBJ2-7
CASSSGLAGGLRPEQYF
>TRBV28|TRBJ1-5
CASSLSGAIGGNQPQHF
>TRBV6-1|TRBJ1-1
CASSEVGFTTEAFF
>TRBV20-1|TRBJ2-4
CSARDPGQAILVGKNIQYF
>TRBV27|TRBJ2-7
CASSLSSSIEQYF
>TRBV20-1|TRBJ2-1
CSATSGAAEQFF
>TRBV27|TRBJ1-6
CASSLLNPGQGISPLHF
>TRBV7-2|TRBJ1-1
CASSFGGPLFNTEAFF
>TRBV7-2|TRBJ2-6
CASSRGRGTGANVLTF
>TRBV18|TRBJ1-2
CASSPMTENYGYTF
>TRBV2|TRBJ2-1
CASSDFGRDSYNEQFF
>TRBV13|TRBJ2-7
CASSLNAGVSYEQYF
>TRBV28|TRBJ2-5
CASSLRTRTGYQETQYF
>TRBV12-3/TRBV12-4|TRBJ2-1
CASSFGQDGEQFF
>TRBV10-3|TRBJ1-1
CAISEGGGVAANTEAFF
>TRBV7-6|TRBJ1-3
CASSLLWGTIQSGNTIYF
>TRBV7-9|TRBJ2-1
CASSFKRELYNEQFF
>TRBV7-9|TRBJ2-3
CASASGGAGDTQYF
>TRBV7-9|TRBJ2-1
CASLSSHSSSYNEQFF
>TRBV7-7|TRBJ2-5
CASSFRLKETQYF
>TRBV2|TRBJ1-2
CASGEQVNYGYTF
>TRBV20-1|TRBJ2-7
CSARIAGGPWYEPYF
>TRBV10-3|TRBJ2-7
CATRTELTYEQYF
>TRBV12-3/TRBV12-4|TRBJ2-4
CASSSRGSGRLAKGIQYF
>TRBV4-2|TRBJ2-7
CASSDNSAGSFYEQYF
>TRBV19|TRBJ1-1
CASSISPGTEAFF